Listed below are T cell receptor beta chains from one sample, sequenced in a study of blood T cell repertoires in COVID-19. Measured with immunoSEQ multiplex PCR; TCRdb has only the in-frame clones, and not every one. Here the sample spans 75,000 to 100,000 clones, about 86% being singletons. Sequencing was carried out using peripheral blood. These receptors all stem from a human donor in a cohort sampled during active COVID-19. Each CDR3 is given with its conserved first and last residue. D genes are given only for firm matches. Size is stated for part of the rows, as once, few or many counts, or as a class when the clone is expanded.

V gene,D gene,J gene,clone size,CDR3 DNA,CDR3 protein
TRBV6-4,.,TRBJ2-7,.,TGTGCCAGCAGTGACTCGACAGGTCCAACCTACGAGCAGTACTTC,CASSDSTGPTYEQYF
TRBV7-9,TRBD1,TRBJ2-5,few,TGTGCCAGCAGCTTAGCTATCGGGACAGGGGCAGAGACCCAGTACTTC,CASSLAIGTGAETQYF
TRBV29-1,.,TRBJ2-7,.,TGCAGCGCCCGAGGGTTGGGCGGGACCAGAGGGGAGCAGTACTTC,CSARGLGGTRGEQYF
TRBV7-4,.,TRBJ2-1,.,TGTGCCAGCAGCTTAGCATTGGAGGGGCCGGTATACTTTAATGAGCAGTTCTTC,CASSLALEGPVYFNEQFF
TRBV5-1,.,TRBJ1-2,.,TGCGCCAGCAGCTTGGAGGCGGATTTATATGGCTACACCTTC,CASSLEADLYGYTF
TRBV25-1,TRBD2,TRBJ2-7,.,TGTGCCAGCAGTGAATGGACTAGCGGGACCTCCTACGAGCAGTACTTC,CASSEWTSGTSYEQYF
TRBV24-1,.,TRBJ2-3,.,TGTGCCACCAGTGAGTGGGACACCTTACTTCGCACAGATACGCAGTATTTT,CATSEWDTLLRTDTQYF
TRBV4-1,TRBD1,TRBJ1-5,.,TGCGCCAGCAGCCAGGAGGGACAGGGACATCAGCCCCAGCATTTT,CASSQEGQGHQPQHF
TRBV29-1,.,TRBJ2-5,.,TGCAGCGGAGGAGGACTCCAAGAGACCCAGTACTTC,CSGGGLQETQYF
TRBV4-2,.,TRBJ1-1,.,TGTGCCAGCAGCCAAGAGTCAGAGAACACTGAAGCTTTCTTT,CASSQESENTEAFF
TRBV6-2/TRBV6-3,.,TRBJ2-7,.,TGTGCCAGCAGTTCAACTAGGGTCTACGAGCAGTACTTC,CASSSTRVYEQYF
TRBV30,.,TRBJ1-2,.,TGTGCCTGGAGTGTCCAGGCCGACAGCTATGGCTACACCTTC,CAWSVQADSYGYTF
TRBV4-1,.,TRBJ1-1,few,TGCGCCAGCAGCCAAGAAGCGGCCAGGGAGGATGAAGCTTTCTTT,CASSQEAAREDEAFF
TRBV19,TRBD2,TRBJ2-3,.,TGTGCCAGTAGCCTTAGCGGGATTAGCACAGATACGCAGTATTTT,CASSLSGISTDTQYF
TRBV19,TRBD1,TRBJ2-3,.,TGTGCCAGTAGTATCTTGGGACAGGGGTTCACAGATACGCAGTATTTT,CASSILGQGFTDTQYF
TRBV7-9,.,TRBJ2-7,once,TGTGCCAGCAGCTTAGTAAGCGGGTACTCCTACGAGCAGTACTTC,CASSLVSGYSYEQYF
TRBV27,TRBD2,TRBJ2-1,.,TGTGCCAGCAGTTTATCCGGGACTAGCGGGAGGCCCAGGAATGAGCAGTTCTTC,CASSLSGTSGRPRNEQFF
TRBV9,TRBD1,TRBJ1-3,.,TGTGCCAGCAGCGCGAGGGGGCCCGGAAACACCATATATTTT,CASSARGPGNTIYF
TRBV5-1,TRBD1,TRBJ2-3,.,TGCGCCAGCAGCTTGGTTGGGCAGGGGGCGGCAGATACGCAGTATTTT,CASSLVGQGAADTQYF
TRBV5-4,TRBD1,TRBJ2-5,few,TGTGCCAGCAGCCAGACAGGGGCCCAAGAGACCCAGTACTTC,CASSQTGAQETQYF
TRBV4-2,TRBD2,TRBJ2-1,.,TGTGCCAGCAGCCAGGCTAGCGGGAGGGGTAATGAGCAGTTCTTC,CASSQASGRGNEQFF
TRBV7-2,.,TRBJ2-3,.,TGTGCCAGCAGCTTAGTCGGGAGCGGTACGGATACGCAGTATTTT,CASSLVGSGTDTQYF
TRBV10-3,.,TRBJ2-1,.,TGTGCCATCAGTGAGTCGAAAGCAGGGAAGAATGAGCAGTTCTTC,CAISESKAGKNEQFF
TRBV7-8,TRBD1,TRBJ1-5,.,TGTGCCAGCAGCCACGGACAGGGCAATCAGCCCCAGCATTTT,CASSHGQGNQPQHF
TRBV19,.,TRBJ1-2,.,TGTGCCAGTAGGACAGGATCCTATGGCTACACCTTC,CASRTGSYGYTF
TRBV30,TRBD2,TRBJ2-7,.,TGTGCCTGGAGTGGTGGTACACCGGGACTAGAGTACGAGCAGTACTTC,CAWSGGTPGLEYEQYF
TRBV27,.,TRBJ1-2,.,TGTGCCAGCAGACGTCCCGGTAACTATGGCTACACCTTC,CASRRPGNYGYTF
TRBV18,TRBD1,TRBJ2-2,.,TGTGCCAGCTCAAGGGACAGGGGTGCCGGGGAGCTGTTTTTT,CASSRDRGAGELFF
TRBV30,.,TRBJ1-6,.,TGTGCCTGGAGTGTACAACCTTCCTATAATTCACCCCTCCACTTT,CAWSVQPSYNSPLHF
TRBV5-4,.,TRBJ2-6,few,TGTGCCAGCAGCGAACTCTCTGGGGCCAACGTCCTGACTTTC,CASSELSGANVLTF
TRBV3-1/TRBV3-2,.,TRBJ1-2,.,TGTGCCAGCAGCTTCCCAGGGTTCAACTATGGCTACACCTTC,CASSFPGFNYGYTF
TRBV11-3,.,TRBJ2-3,.,TGTGCCAGCAGCTTTGAAGGGGCGCGCACAGATACGCAGTATTTT,CASSFEGARTDTQYF
TRBV5-1,TRBD1,TRBJ1-1,.,TGCGCCAGCAGCACACAGGGGAATGAAGCTTTCTTT,CASSTQGNEAFF
TRBV6-1,TRBD2,TRBJ2-7,.,TGTGCCAGCAGTGCTTGGGGGGGTAGCGGGGGCCGTTCCTACGAGCAGTACTTC,CASSAWGGSGGRSYEQYF
TRBV4-2,.,TRBJ1-5,.,TGTGCCAGCAGCCAACAGGTTAATCAGCCCCAGCATTTT,CASSQQVNQPQHF
TRBV19,.,TRBJ1-1,few,TGTGCCAGTACCAGGCGGGGGATCACTGAAGCTTTCTTT,CASTRRGITEAFF
TRBV29-1,TRBD1,TRBJ1-2,.,TGCAGCGTTGAAGATCTTTTGGGCAGGGGGCTTCAGGCCTATGGCTACACCTTC,CSVEDLLGRGLQAYGYTF
TRBV9,.,TRBJ1-2,.,TGTGCCAGCAGCGCGACGACAGTTAACTATGGCTACACCTTC,CASSATTVNYGYTF
TRBV6-5,.,TRBJ1-5,once,TGTGCCAGCAGACCTACGGCGGGTCTACAGCATTTT,CASRPTAGLQHF
TRBV5-1,TRBD1,TRBJ1-2,.,TGCGCCAGCAGCTTAGGACAGGAGACCTATGGCTACACCTTC,CASSLGQETYGYTF
TRBV4-3,TRBD2,TRBJ2-2,.,TGCGCCAGCAGCCAAGATGGGCTAGCGGGCCGGGAGCTGTTTTTT,CASSQDGLAGRELFF
TRBV6-2/TRBV6-3,.,TRBJ2-1,.,TGTGCCAGCAGTTCAGCGGGCCTCTCCTACAATGAGCAGTTCTTC,CASSSAGLSYNEQFF
TRBV12-5,TRBD1,TRBJ1-5,.,TGTGCTAGTGGTTTGCCGACGACAGGGATCAATCAGCCCCAGCATTTT,CASGLPTTGINQPQHF
TRBV5-8,TRBD1,TRBJ2-7,.,TGTGCCAGCAGCTTATCGGGGACAGAGAGCTACGAGCAGTACTTC,CASSLSGTESYEQYF
TRBV6-5,TRBD1,TRBJ1-1,.,TGTGCCAGCCAAGACGGGACAGGGAACACTGAAGCTTTCTTT,CASQDGTGNTEAFF
TRBV27,.,TRBJ2-3,.,TGTGCCAGCAGCCCCTTGGTAGCAGATACGCAGTATTTT,CASSPLVADTQYF
TRBV19,TRBD1,TRBJ2-6,once,TGTGCCAGTAGGGGACAGGCTGGGGCCAACGTCCTGACTTTC,CASRGQAGANVLTF
TRBV9,.,TRBJ1-2,.,TGTGCCAGCAGCGAGCGCCCGGCAGATAACTATGGCTACACCTTC,CASSERPADNYGYTF
TRBV7-9,TRBD1,TRBJ1-4,.,TGTGCCAGCAGCTTAGTTCAGGGGGCTGGTGAAAAACTGTTTTTT,CASSLVQGAGEKLFF